A selection of T cell receptor beta chains follows, all from one sample in a study of T cell changes during pregnancy in multiple sclerosis. The repertoire was sequenced with immunoSEQ multiplex PCR; TCRdb's copy has only in-frame clones and lacks some. The sample has roughly 100,000 clones; 90% to 95% are singletons. Here the sequenced sample was peripheral blood, taken after pregnancy. These receptors came from a female donor in good health, enrolled as a control in a pregnancy study. CDR3s include the opening cysteine and the closing phenylalanine or tryptophan. A D gene is named only where the DNA matches it firmly. Size tells how often a clone was seen (once, few, many) or the class of an expanded clone, and some rows leave it out.

>NA|TRBD2|TRBV5-6|TRBJ2-7
CASSLEYRGAYEQYF
TGTGCCAGCAGCTTGGAGTATCGGGGGGCCTACGAGCAGTACTTC
>NA|TRBD1|TRBV5-1|TRBJ1-2
CASSQGDNYGYTF
TGCGCCAGCAGCCAGGGGGACAACTATGGCTACACCTTC
>NA|TRBD1|TRBV6-5|TRBJ1-2
CASTRTGNYGYTF
TGTGCCAGCACCCGGACAGGAAACTATGGCTACACCTTC
>NA|NA|TRBV9|TRBJ2-6
CASSVDSTNVLTF
TGTGCCAGCAGCGTAGACAGTACCAACGTCCTGACTTTC
>NA|TRBD2|TRBV9|TRBJ2-3
CASSAGTSLTDTQYF
TGTGCCAGCAGCGCCGGGACTAGCCTCACAGATACGCAGTATTTT
>NA|NA|TRBV27|TRBJ1-4
CASSPRPLGEKLFF
TGTGCCAGCAGTCCGCGGCCCCTAGGTGAAAAACTGTTTTTT
>NA|TRBD1|TRBV11-2|TRBJ2-2
CASRPWTGSAGELFF
TGTGCCAGCAGGCCCTGGACAGGATCGGCCGGGGAGCTGTTTTTT
>NA|TRBD1|TRBV27|TRBJ2-2
CASSPHHRGGTGELFF
TGTGCCAGCAGTCCCCACCACAGGGGCGGCACCGGGGAGCTGTTTTTT
>NA|NA|TRBV7-6|TRBJ2-3
CASSPRSGGTDTQYF
TGTGCCAGCAGCCCTCGTTCAGGGGGCACAGATACGCAGTATTTT
>NA|NA|TRBV21-1|TRBJ1-1
CASSKTYGGRTEAFF
TGTGCCAGCAGCAAAACCTACGGAGGACGCACTGAAGCTTTCTTT
>once|TRBD1|TRBV4-3|TRBJ2-7
CASSHRQGDTYEQYF
TGCGCCAGCAGCCACCGACAGGGGGACACCTACGAGCAGTACTTC
>NA|NA|TRBV27|TRBJ2-1
CASNQGWTYNEQFF
TGTGCCAGCAATCAGGGGTGGACCTACAATGAGCAGTTCTTC
>NA|TRBD1|TRBV7-9|TRBJ2-3
CASSLGGTESLPDTQYF
TGTGCCAGCAGCTTAGGTGGGACAGAGTCCCTCCCAGATACGCAGTATTTT
>NA|TRBD2|TRBV4-3|TRBJ2-7
CASSPGLAQTFEQYF
TGCGCCAGCAGCCCGGGACTAGCGCAGACCTTCGAGCAGTACTTC
>once|NA|TRBV6-5|TRBJ2-7
CASRAPSGSYEQYF
TGTGCCAGCAGAGCCCCATCGGGTTCCTACGAGCAGTACTTC
>NA|TRBD1|TRBV4-3|TRBJ2-5
CASSQVWTGQETQYF
TGCGCCAGCAGCCAAGTGTGGACAGGGCAAGAGACCCAGTACTTC
>NA|TRBD1|TRBV27|TRBJ1-2
CASSLGDRGLLLGYTF
TGTGCCAGCAGTTTAGGGGACAGGGGGCTTTTATTGGGCTACACCTTC
>NA|TRBD2|TRBV5-4|TRBJ2-7
CASSLSASGGLYYEQYF
TGTGCCAGCAGCTTGTCGGCTAGCGGGGGCCTATACTACGAGCAGTACTTC
>NA|TRBD2|TRBV5-8|TRBJ2-5
CASSSGVAGARRETQYF
TGTGCCAGCAGCTCGGGGGTAGCGGGGGCCCGGAGAGAGACCCAGTACTTC